Listed below are T cell receptor beta chains from one sample, sequenced in a study of regulatory and conventional T cells in RAG deficiency. Sequencing was performed with immunoSEQ multiplex PCR; in TCRdb, only in-frame clones are kept and a portion is missing. The sample shows about 5,500 clones, around 90% of them seen only once. The sequenced material came from CD8+ T cells sorted from blood. All receptors come from a human donor with RAG deficiency presenting as severe combined immunodeficiency. Each CDR3 is given with its conserved first and last residue. A D gene is named only where the DNA matches it firmly. Rows may omit the clone size; those that give it use once, few, many or a size class.

CDR3nt | CDR3aa | abundance | v_gene | d_gene | j_gene
TGTGCCAGCAGCTCCCGGGACCACTACGAGCAGTACTTC | CASSSRDHYEQYF | NA | TRBV6-6 | NA | TRBJ2-7
TGTGCCAGCAGCCCCGGGACAGGGGGCCATGAAAAACTGTTTTTT | CASSPGTGGHEKLFF | NA | TRBV5-6 | TRBD1 | TRBJ1-4
TGTGCCAGCAGCGTAGCTGTCTCTAGCACAGATACGCAGTATTTT | CASSVAVSSTDTQYF | NA | TRBV9 | NA | TRBJ2-3
TGTGCCAGCAGCTTACGGGGGGACAGGGTGGATGACATTCAGTACTTC | CASSLRGDRVDDIQYF | NA | TRBV7-6 | TRBD1 | TRBJ2-4
TGTGCCAGCAGTGAAGTGGGGACATCGGTTTGGGAGCAGTACTTC | CASSEVGTSVWEQYF | NA | TRBV6-1 | NA | TRBJ2-7
TGTGCCAGCAGTGAAGCGAGGTCTAGCACAGATACGCAGTATTTT | CASSEARSSTDTQYF | NA | TRBV2 | NA | TRBJ2-3
TGTGCCAGCAGCTTAGTGGAAGGGCGAGCCAAAAACATTCAGTACTTC | CASSLVEGRAKNIQYF | NA | TRBV7-9 | NA | TRBJ2-4
TGTGCCAGCAGTTACAGGGGACGTGTCAATGAGCAGTTCTTC | CASSYRGRVNEQFF | once | TRBV27 | TRBD1 | TRBJ2-1
TGTGCCAGTAGTATATACGGGCAAGGGCGTGAAAAACTGTTTTTT | CASSIYGQGREKLFF | once | TRBV19 | NA | TRBJ1-4
TGCAGTGCTACCTATTACAATGAGCAGTTCTTC | CSATYYNEQFF | NA | TRBV20-1 | NA | TRBJ2-1
TGTGCCAGCAGCGTAGGCAGGGACTATGGCTACACCTTC | CASSVGRDYGYTF | NA | TRBV9 | NA | TRBJ1-2
TGCGCCAGCAGCCCGACGGGAGGGAGGCCAATATCCTACAATGAGCAGTTCTTC | CASSPTGGRPISYNEQFF | NA | TRBV5-1 | TRBD2 | TRBJ2-1
TGTGCCAGCAGCTTAGATTGGGATACGCAGTATTTT | CASSLDWDTQYF | NA | TRBV11-3 | NA | TRBJ2-3
TGTGCCAGCAGCTTCCCAGGGGAACCAGATACGCAGTATTTT | CASSFPGEPDTQYF | NA | TRBV7-9 | NA | TRBJ2-3
TGTGCCAGCAGCTCAGGACAGGGGAAGTTCTTC | CASSSGQGKFF | NA | TRBV13 | TRBD1 | TRBJ2-1
TGCGCCAGCACCGGGGCGGGGGAGACCCAGTACTTC | CASTGAGETQYF | NA | TRBV10-2 | NA | TRBJ2-5
TGTGCCAGCAGTCCCACGGGGAGGACAGATACGCAGTATTTT | CASSPTGRTDTQYF | NA | TRBV6-5 | NA | TRBJ2-3
TGTGCCAGCAGTGAACCTGTGGACCCCGGGGAGACCCAGTACTTC | CASSEPVDPGETQYF | NA | TRBV25-1 | NA | TRBJ2-5
TGTGCCAGCAGCATAGGGGGCTGGACTGAAGCTTTCTTT | CASSIGGWTEAFF | NA | TRBV5-6 | TRBD1 | TRBJ1-1
TGTGCCAGCAGCTCGTTGGACAGGGCCTACTATGGCTACACCTTC | CASSSLDRAYYGYTF | NA | TRBV7-8 | TRBD1 | TRBJ1-2
TGTGCCAGCAGCGGACAGGGTTACGAGCAGTACTTC | CASSGQGYEQYF | NA | TRBV9 | TRBD1 | TRBJ2-7
TGTGCCAGCAGCGTAGCAGGTTCGGGGGACAGGGGTTGGGGCACAGATACGCAGTATTTT | CASSVAGSGDRGWGTDTQYF | few | TRBV9 | TRBD1 | TRBJ2-3
TGTGCCAGCAGCTCGGCGGCAGGGGGCTCCTACAATGAGCAGTTCTTC | CASSSAAGGSYNEQFF | NA | TRBV7-6 | TRBD1 | TRBJ2-1
TGTGCCAGCAGCTTTTCAGAGAACAATGAGCAGTTCTTC | CASSFSENNEQFF | NA | TRBV7-9 | NA | TRBJ2-1
TGCGCCAGCAGCGCCGGCGCAAGCTCCTACAATGAGCAGTTCTTC | CASSAGASSYNEQFF | NA | TRBV5-1 | NA | TRBJ2-1
TGTGCCAGCAGTTTTACGGGACAGGGCGCCTACGAGCAGTACTTC | CASSFTGQGAYEQYF | NA | TRBV27 | TRBD1 | TRBJ2-7
TGTGCCAGCAGCACACGGGGCACAGATACGCAGTATTTT | CASSTRGTDTQYF | NA | TRBV7-9 | NA | TRBJ2-3
TGTGCCAGCAGCGGAGAGGGAGGGGCCTACAATGAGCAGTTCTTC | CASSGEGGAYNEQFF | NA | TRBV7-3 | TRBD2 | TRBJ2-1
TGTGCCAGCAGGGGAGGGGCGGGGTTCGGCCAACAAGAGACCCAGTACTTC | CASRGGAGFGQQETQYF | NA | TRBV7-8 | TRBD2 | TRBJ2-5
TGTGCCAGCAGACTCACGGGGGAGACCCAGTACTTC | CASRLTGETQYF | NA | TRBV13 | NA | TRBJ2-5
TGTGCCAGCAGCTTAGGGACTAGCTGGCCCCCCTACGAGCAGTACTTC | CASSLGTSWPPYEQYF | NA | TRBV7-2 | TRBD2 | TRBJ2-7
TGTGCCAGCAGCCGGACAGGGAACGAGCAGTTCTTC | CASSRTGNEQFF | NA | TRBV7-9 | TRBD1 | TRBJ2-1
TGTGCCAGCAGCTCCGGGACAGGGGTGCATGAGCAGTTCTTC | CASSSGTGVHEQFF | NA | TRBV7-3 | TRBD1 | TRBJ2-1
TGTGCCAGTAGTATCGGGAGGGCCTACGAGCAGTACTTC | CASSIGRAYEQYF | NA | TRBV19 | TRBD2 | TRBJ2-7
TGCGCCAGCAGCCAAGCCCGACAGGGGCCTGAAGCTTTCTTT | CASSQARQGPEAFF | NA | TRBV4-3 | TRBD1 | TRBJ1-1
TGTGCCAGCAGCGCAGGGGTCACTGAAGCTTTCTTT | CASSAGVTEAFF | NA | TRBV9 | NA | TRBJ1-1
TGTGCCAGCAGCTTAGCTGGGGGTCAGATCCCCCTTTTT | CASSLAGGQIPLF | NA | TRBV7-9 | NA | TRBJ2-3
TGTGCCAGTAGTATAGACCACCACGGGCCCCAAGAGACCCAGTACTTC | CASSIDHHGPQETQYF | NA | TRBV19 | NA | TRBJ2-5
TGTGCCAGCAGCGTAACCGGGGGCGAGAACACAGATACGCAGTATTTT | CASSVTGGENTDTQYF | NA | TRBV9 | NA | TRBJ2-3
TGTGCCAGCAGTGAAGGGAATCAGCCCCAGCATTTT | CASSEGNQPQHF | NA | TRBV25-1 | NA | TRBJ1-5
TGTGCCAGCAGCCCCTTTAGGGGGGGAATGCGAGAGACCCAGTACTTC | CASSPFRGGMRETQYF | NA | TRBV7-9 | NA | TRBJ2-5
TGTGCCAGCAGTTTAGGGTACGGGGCCAACGTCCTGACTTTC | CASSLGYGANVLTF | NA | TRBV27 | NA | TRBJ2-6
TGCGCCAGCAGCCGGGGACAGGGGACGGGGGAGCAGTACTTC | CASSRGQGTGEQYF | NA | TRBV4-1 | TRBD1 | TRBJ2-7
TGTGCCAGCAGCCATTGGGACAGGGCGGACGCCTACGAGCAGTACTTC | CASSHWDRADAYEQYF | NA | TRBV7-6 | TRBD1 | TRBJ2-7
TGTGCCAGCAGCGTAGGGAGCACACCGCTGGGCTACAATGAGCAGTTCTTC | CASSVGSTPLGYNEQFF | NA | TRBV9 | NA | TRBJ2-1